The T cell receptor beta chain described here comes from a study of T cell repertoires in cytomegalovirus infection. Study-level information: TCR beta signatures that were public indicated CMV infection and matching HLA type.

Germline V CDR1 and CDR2: SGHDN, FVKESK. The V gene lost 0 bases and the J gene lost 8 bases, with 19 bases spanning the gap. The CDR3 sequence is 16 residues long. TCRdb analysed the reads with MiXCR anew, one entry per CDR3 protein. This table has more than 200,000 distinct CDR3 sequences, roughly 10% appearing once. This clonotype was picked up many times. Its antigen remains unidentified. Broader study findings: The cumulative frequency of public TCR beta families identified carriers of CMV plus the relevant HLA. It was HLA-C-restricted CMV-specific TCR beta clonotypes that dominated the response ex vivo.

This receptor was taken from a human donor in good health (CMV status not recorded). Some clones in this sample may be carry-over from other donors' samples. The chain combines TRBV14 with TRBJ1-2; perhaps TRBD1 as D (6 bases). The sequenced material came from PBMCs. DNA of the CDR3: TGTGCCAGCAGCCAAGAGACAGGACCTAACCTTGGCGGCTACACCTTC. Protein sequence: CASSQETGPNLGGYTF.